This T cell receptor (beta chain) is from a study of regulatory T cells in long-lasting Graves disease. The CDR3 is made up of 13 amino acids. Germline loops: CDR1 MNHNS, CDR2 SASEGT. The junction had 6 bases not matched to a gene; V was cut back by 7 bases and J by 4 bases. As for time point: persistent/refractory GD, antithyroid drugs over 5 years with positive TRAb. PBMC-extracted RNA yielded the TCR library. Arm-PCR of CDR3 regions with iRepertoire HTBI primers generated TCR beta libraries. TCRdb re-derived calls from the multiplex PCR reads in MiXCR, one entry per CDR3 protein. The data hold 350,000 to 450,000 distinct CDR3 sequences, with around 21% observed a single time.

The origin of this receptor is a female donor with Graves disease. The source was peripheral blood mononuclear cells (PBMCs), collected when the disease was refractory, from a patient treated with antithyroid drugs. The chain is built from TRBV6-1 and TRBJ1-1, with 7 nucleotides matching TRBD1. DNA of the CDR3: TGTGCCAGCAAACACGACAGGGCCACTGAAGCTTTCTTT. This gives the protein CASKHDRATEAFF.